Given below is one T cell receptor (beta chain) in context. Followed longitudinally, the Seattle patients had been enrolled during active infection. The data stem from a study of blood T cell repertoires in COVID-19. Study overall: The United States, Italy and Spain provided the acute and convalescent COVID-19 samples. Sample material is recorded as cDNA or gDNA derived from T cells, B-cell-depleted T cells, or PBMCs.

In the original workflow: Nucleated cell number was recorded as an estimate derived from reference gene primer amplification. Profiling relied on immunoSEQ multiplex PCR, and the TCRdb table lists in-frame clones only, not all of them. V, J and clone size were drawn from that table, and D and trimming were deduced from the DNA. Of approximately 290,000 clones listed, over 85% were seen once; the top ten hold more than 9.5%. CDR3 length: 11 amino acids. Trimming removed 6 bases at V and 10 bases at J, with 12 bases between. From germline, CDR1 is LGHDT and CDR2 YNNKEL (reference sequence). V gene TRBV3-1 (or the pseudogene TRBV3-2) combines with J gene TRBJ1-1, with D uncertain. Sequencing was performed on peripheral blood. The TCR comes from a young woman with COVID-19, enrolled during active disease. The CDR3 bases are TGTGCCAGCAGGGGCGAGGGAGGAGCTTTCTTT. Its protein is CASRGEGGAFF.